This is a list of T cell receptor beta chains from one sample in a study of blood T cell repertoires in COVID-19. Produced via immunoSEQ multiplex PCR; TCRdb's table is partial and in-frame only. The sample lists about 170,000 clones, roughly 90% seen once, with 4.5% to 5% in the top ten. Source material: peripheral blood. All receptors come from a man aged 18 to 29 with COVID-19, enrolled during active disease. Each CDR3 is given with its conserved first and last residue. The D gene is left open where the match is weak. Rows give clone size only sometimes, using once, few, many, or a class for an expanded clone.

NA	TRBV5-1	NA	TRBJ2-7	CASSLSGTPIADQRYEQYF	TGCGCCAGCAGCTTGTCGGGAACCCCTATAGCGGATCAGAGGTACGAGCAGTACTTC
once	TRBV11-1	TRBD2	TRBJ2-7	CASSIGTSSYEQYF	TGTGCCAGCAGCATAGGGACTAGCTCCTACGAGCAGTACTTC
NA	TRBV29-1	TRBD2	TRBJ2-1	CSAWGPSGRASEQFF	TGCAGCGCGTGGGGACCGAGCGGGAGGGCCAGTGAGCAGTTCTTC
NA	TRBV3-1/TRBV3-2	NA	TRBJ2-7	CASSQAGRVYEQYF	TGTGCCAGCAGCCAAGCGGGCAGGGTCTACGAGCAGTACTTC
NA	TRBV27	NA	TRBJ1-3	CASTAYSGNTIYF	TGTGCCAGCACCGCCTACTCTGGAAACACCATATATTTT
few	TRBV7-9	NA	TRBJ2-1	CASSFGQEQFF	TGTGCCAGCAGCTTCGGACAGGAGCAGTTCTTC
once	TRBV19	NA	TRBJ2-7	CASSMGHQPLYEQYF	TGTGCCAGTAGTATGGGGCACCAGCCCCTCTACGAGCAGTACTTC
NA	TRBV28	TRBD1	TRBJ2-7	CASSRGQASYEQYF	TGTGCCAGCAGCCGGGGACAGGCCTCCTACGAGCAGTACTTC
NA	TRBV9	TRBD2	TRBJ2-1	CASSDRTSGYNEQFF	TGTGCCAGCAGCGATAGGACTAGCGGGTACAATGAGCAGTTCTTC
NA	TRBV30	NA	TRBJ1-5	CAWSVAVNQPQHF	TGTGCCTGGAGTGTGGCAGTCAATCAGCCCCAGCATTTT
NA	TRBV7-2	TRBD2	TRBJ2-1	CASSLRGRDNEQFF	TGTGCCAGCAGCTTACGCGGGAGGGACAATGAGCAGTTCTTC
NA	TRBV5-1	NA	TRBJ2-3	CASSLDQSTDTQYF	TGCGCCAGCAGCTTGGACCAGAGCACAGATACGCAGTATTTT
NA	TRBV15	NA	TRBJ1-1	CATAEGSTEAFF	TGTGCCACCGCCGAGGGTAGCACTGAAGCTTTCTTT
few	TRBV5-4	TRBD2	TRBJ2-1	CASSLAYVLAVENNEQFF	TGTGCCAGCAGCTTGGCCTATGTACTAGCGGTGGAAAACAATGAGCAGTTCTTC
NA	TRBV13	TRBD1	TRBJ2-2	CASSLPAGQGAGELFF	TGTGCCAGCAGCCTGCCCGCGGGACAGGGCGCCGGGGAGCTGTTTTTT
NA	TRBV15	NA	TRBJ1-5	CATSRDSGSHAHF	TGTGCCACCAGCAGAGATTCGGGGAGTCATGCGCATTTT
NA	TRBV4-1	TRBD2	TRBJ2-2	CASSRLLAGVGTGELFF	TGCGCCAGCAGCCGCCTCCTAGCGGGAGTAGGGACCGGGGAGCTGTTTTTT
few	TRBV14	NA	TRBJ1-1	CASSQHDSDTEAFF	TGTGCCAGCAGCCAGCACGACAGCGACACTGAAGCTTTCTTT
NA	TRBV5-1	TRBD1	TRBJ2-5	CASSSTRQGAETQYF	TGCGCCAGCAGCTCCACCAGACAGGGGGCAGAGACCCAGTACTTC
NA	TRBV19	NA	TRBJ1-5	CASSIDGDSNQPQHF	TGTGCCAGTAGTATAGACGGGGATAGCAATCAGCCCCAGCATTTT
NA	TRBV28	TRBD1	TRBJ1-4	CASSFGQENEKLLF	TGTGCCAGCAGTTTCGGACAGGAGAATGAAAAACTGCTTTTT
NA	TRBV19	TRBD1	TRBJ1-2	CASSLDRANYGYTF	TGTGCCAGTAGCCTCGACAGGGCTAACTATGGCTACACCTTC
NA	TRBV6-4	TRBD1	TRBJ1-2	CASSVGTGTGGLGYYGYTF	TGTGCCAGCAGTGTGGGAACCGGGACAGGGGGCTTGGGTTACTATGGCTACACCTTC
NA	TRBV30	NA	TRBJ1-1	CAWRQITEAFF	TGTGCCTGGAGACAGATAACTGAAGCTTTCTTT
NA	TRBV24-1	NA	TRBJ2-1	CATSDPSGFSYNEQFF	TGTGCCACCAGTGACCCTTCAGGATTCTCCTACAATGAGCAGTTCTTC
NA	TRBV27	TRBD2	TRBJ2-7	CASSSTSGHETYEQYF	TGTGCCAGCAGTTCGACTAGCGGGCATGAAACCTACGAGCAGTACTTC
NA	TRBV28	TRBD2	TRBJ2-5	CASSSPRLAGQETQYF	TGTGCCAGCAGTTCCCCCCGACTAGCGGGCCAAGAGACCCAGTACTTC
NA	TRBV29-1	NA	TRBJ1-2	CSVELRNYGYTF	TGCAGCGTTGAACTGCGGAACTATGGCTACACCTTC
NA	TRBV7-9	NA	TRBJ2-3	CASSSPRGPASTDTQYF	TGTGCCAGCAGCTCCCCCCGGGGTCCAGCTAGCACAGATACGCAGTATTTT
NA	TRBV5-4	NA	TRBJ1-6	CASSLGLGGADSPLHF	TGTGCCAGCAGCTTGGGGTTGGGGGGGGCCGATTCACCCCTCCACTTT
NA	TRBV5-6	NA	TRBJ2-1	CASSLTEGQLNEQFF	TGTGCCAGCAGCTTGACAGAAGGACAGCTCAATGAGCAGTTCTTC
NA	TRBV28	TRBD1	TRBJ2-5	CASLTGGRETQYF	TGTGCCAGCCTCACAGGGGGCAGGGAGACCCAGTACTTC
NA	TRBV7-9	NA	TRBJ2-2	CASSFKGRGGELFF	TGTGCCAGCAGCTTCAAGGGGCGGGGCGGGGAGCTGTTTTTT
NA	TRBV29-1	TRBD1	TRBJ2-3	CSVVSRGRTDTQYF	TGCAGCGTTGTGAGCAGGGGGCGAACAGATACGCAGTATTTT
NA	TRBV18	NA	TRBJ2-1	CASSLATPAGTFYNEQFF	TGTGCCAGCTCACTCGCGACTCCAGCGGGGACATTTTACAATGAGCAGTTCTTC